Listed below are T cell receptor beta chains from one sample, sequenced in a study of early T cells in non-severe SARS-CoV-2 infection. TCRdb processed the 5' RACE reads anew with MiXCR; each CDR3 protein has one entry. The sample lists approximately 35,000 distinct CDR3 sequences, over 4.5% occurring once. Sequences were obtained from whole blood. Receptors were obtained from an adult who was a healthcare worker with PCR-confirmed SARS-CoV-2 infection or an uninfected control (not recorded which). Both conserved end residues are part of each CDR3. The D gene is left open where the match is weak. Clone size is given for some rows only: seen once, a few or many times, or a class if the clone is expanded.

d_gene,v_gene,abundance,j_gene,CDR3aa,CDR3nt
TRBD1,TRBV19,many,TRBJ1-2,CASSLGTGGVYTF,TGTGCCAGTAGCCTGGGGACAGGGGGCGTCTACACCTTC
TRBD1,TRBV6-6,many,TRBJ2-1,CASSPRQDRGDEQFF,TGTGCCAGCAGCCCACGCCAAGACAGGGGCGATGAGCAGTTCTTC
.,TRBV5-1,many,TRBJ1-6,CASSPEGSRDSPLHF,TGCGCCAGCAGCCCCGAAGGGTCCCGGGATTCACCCCTCCACTTT
.,TRBV29-1,many,TRBJ2-5,CSVGGGGQETQYF,TGCAGCGTGGGGGGCGGGGGCCAAGAGACCCAGTACTTC
.,TRBV13,many,TRBJ2-1,CASSLISLGKFF,TGTGCCAGCAGCTTAATCAGTCTTGGGAAGTTCTTC
.,TRBV28,many,TRBJ1-6,CASIIRESNNSPLHF,TGTGCCAGCATCATCAGGGAATCCAATAATTCACCCCTCCACTTT
.,TRBV12-3/TRBV12-4,.,TRBJ2-3,CASSPHPDTQYF,TGTGCCAGCAGTCCACACCCAGATACGCAGTATTTT
TRBD1,TRBV7-8,few,TRBJ2-1,CASRPTGASYNEQFF,TGTGCCAGCAGGCCGACAGGGGCCTCCTACAATGAGCAGTTCTTC
TRBD1,TRBV5-1,many,TRBJ2-7,CASSPRQGPSYEQYF,TGCGCCAGCAGCCCGCGACAGGGTCCCTCCTACGAGCAGTACTTC
.,TRBV29-1,few,TRBJ1-1,CSAAGTSNTEAFF,TGCAGCGCCGCCGGGACTTCGAACACTGAAGCTTTCTTT
TRBD1,TRBV6-6,many,TRBJ1-5,CASSYASTGTGQPQHF,TGTGCCAGCAGTTACGCATCGACAGGGACGGGTCAGCCCCAGCATTTT
TRBD1,TRBV29-1,few,TRBJ1-2,CSAGPGQGYGYTF,TGCAGCGCCGGGCCGGGACAGGGGTACGGCTACACCTTC
.,TRBV4-1,few,TRBJ2-5,CASSQDGPGLVQETQYF,TGCGCCAGCAGCCAAGATGGTCCAGGGCTAGTCCAAGAGACCCAGTACTTC
.,TRBV6-6,many,TRBJ1-3,CASSYSREIRNTIYF,TGTGCCAGCAGTTACTCCAGAGAGATAAGAAACACCATATATTTT
.,TRBV7-7,many,TRBJ2-3,CASSPSGQIHPDTQYF,TGTGCCAGCAGCCCCTCCGGACAGATCCATCCGGATACGCAGTATTTT
.,TRBV28,many,TRBJ1-2,CASSPPGGVPTPYGYTF,TGTGCCAGCAGTCCCCCTGGGGGAGTCCCGACTCCCTATGGCTACACCTTC
.,TRBV5-1,few,TRBJ1-1,CASSSNPQGAIMNTEAFF,TGCGCCAGCAGCTCGAACCCACAGGGAGCCATCATGAACACTGAAGCTTTCTTT
.,TRBV11-3,few,TRBJ2-3,CASSLDRSDTQYF,TGTGCCAGCAGCTTAGATAGGAGTGATACGCAGTATTTT
.,TRBV19,few,TRBJ2-1,CASAGWGAEEQFF,TGTGCCAGCGCGGGGTGGGGCGCGGAGGAGCAGTTCTTC
.,TRBV11-2,many,TRBJ2-2,CASSSLLPWTGELFF,TGTGCCAGCAGCTCACTCCTCCCTTGGACCGGGGAGCTGTTTTTT
.,TRBV18,many,TRBJ2-7,CASSPGTSYEQYF,TGTGCCAGCTCACCGGGGACCTCCTACGAGCAGTACTTC
TRBD1,TRBV7-2,few,TRBJ2-1,CASRQGGEQFF,TGTGCCAGCAGACAGGGGGGTGAGCAGTTCTTC
.,TRBV14,many,TRBJ2-2,CASNPIRGGELFF,TGTGCCAGCAACCCCATCCGCGGCGGGGAGCTGTTTTTT
.,TRBV11-2,many,TRBJ1-1,CASSLERVWEDTEAFF,TGTGCCAGCAGCTTAGAGAGGGTGTGGGAGGACACTGAAGCTTTCTTT
TRBD2,TRBV5-1,few,TRBJ2-1,CASSLIPSGGANEQFF,TGCGCCAGCAGCTTGATTCCTAGCGGGGGGGCTAATGAGCAGTTCTTC
.,TRBV12-3/TRBV12-4,many,TRBJ2-1,CASSLVLFNEQFF,TGTGCCAGCAGTTTAGTGCTTTTCAATGAGCAGTTCTTC
.,TRBV5-5,few,TRBJ1-5,CASSLVGTGSNQPQHF,TGTGCCAGCAGCTTGGTCGGGACTGGTAGCAATCAGCCCCAGCATTTT
.,TRBV10-3,many,TRBJ2-7,CAIRTGAGSYEQYF,TGTGCCATCAGAACGGGGGCAGGGAGCTACGAGCAGTACTTC
TRBD1,TRBV6-2/TRBV6-3,many,TRBJ2-6,CASRGAVFSGTGGLSGANVLTF,TGTGCCAGCAGGGGAGCGGTTTTTAGTGGGACAGGGGGCCTTTCTGGGGCCAACGTCCTGACTTTC
TRBD2,TRBV7-8,many,TRBJ2-1,CASSLIGLAGWDEQFF,TGTGCCAGCAGCTTAATTGGACTAGCGGGGTGGGATGAGCAGTTCTTC
.,TRBV7-7,.,TRBJ2-5,CASSLGQQETQYF,TGTGCCAGCAGCTTAGGACAGCAAGAGACCCAGTACTTC
.,TRBV20-1,many,TRBJ2-3,CSARDPTTHATDTQYF,TGCAGTGCTAGAGATCCCACCACACATGCCACAGATACGCAGTATTTT
.,TRBV20-1,many,TRBJ1-1,CSARRKGRASNTEAFF,TGCAGTGCTAGAAGGAAAGGCAGGGCGTCGAACACTGAAGCTTTCTTT
TRBD1,TRBV5-5,few,TRBJ2-1,CASSEGDRYPEQFF,TGTGCCAGCAGCGAGGGGGACAGGTATCCTGAGCAGTTCTTC
.,TRBV18,many,TRBJ1-2,CASSIGSESGYTF,TGTGCCAGCTCTATAGGGAGCGAGTCTGGCTACACCTTC
.,TRBV10-3,.,TRBJ2-7,CAISESLGYNYEQYF,TGTGCCATCAGTGAGTCGTTAGGGTATAACTACGAGCAGTACTTC
TRBD2,TRBV29-1,many,TRBJ2-3,CSANLAGGQRDTQYF,TGCAGCGCAAATCTAGCGGGGGGGCAGAGAGATACGCAGTATTTT